This T cell receptor (beta chain) was recovered during a study of Ad26.COV2.S vaccination and SARS-CoV-2 variants. Study at large: Doses of Ad26.COV2.S were injected into muscle once or twice, 56 days apart. Study results and limitations: Vaccinees and placebo recipients showed similar non-spike TCR breadth. Marked by substantial breadth, spike-specific CD8+ and CD4+ T cell responses were reportedly seen after vaccination.

A remark on this clone: Its target is not known.

Stated treatment: roughly 18 received Ad26.COV2.S at low or high dose, single or two shots; 5 received placebo; per-sample allocation not given. The investigators took samples on day 63 after the first vaccine or placebo injection. Produced via immunoSEQ multiplex PCR; TCRdb's table is partial and in-frame only. The table records hundreds of thousands of clones, 70% to 90% of them present only once. The input for sequencing was peripheral blood, taken in a trial of Ad26.COV2.S vaccine versus placebo. The sequence derives from a person aged 18-60 years who received the Ad26.COV2.S COVID-19 vaccine or a placebo.

The CDR3 loop is CASRIRVLDEKLFF. CDR3 bases: TGTGCCAGCAGGATCCGGGTTTTAGATGAAAAACTGTTTTTT. The genes are TRBV27 and TRBJ1-4; the D is unclear. CDR1 is MNHEY and CDR2 is SMNVEV in the germline V gene (reference sequence). CDR3 length equals 14 residues. V was cut by 6 bases and J by 6 bases, with 14 bases left in between.